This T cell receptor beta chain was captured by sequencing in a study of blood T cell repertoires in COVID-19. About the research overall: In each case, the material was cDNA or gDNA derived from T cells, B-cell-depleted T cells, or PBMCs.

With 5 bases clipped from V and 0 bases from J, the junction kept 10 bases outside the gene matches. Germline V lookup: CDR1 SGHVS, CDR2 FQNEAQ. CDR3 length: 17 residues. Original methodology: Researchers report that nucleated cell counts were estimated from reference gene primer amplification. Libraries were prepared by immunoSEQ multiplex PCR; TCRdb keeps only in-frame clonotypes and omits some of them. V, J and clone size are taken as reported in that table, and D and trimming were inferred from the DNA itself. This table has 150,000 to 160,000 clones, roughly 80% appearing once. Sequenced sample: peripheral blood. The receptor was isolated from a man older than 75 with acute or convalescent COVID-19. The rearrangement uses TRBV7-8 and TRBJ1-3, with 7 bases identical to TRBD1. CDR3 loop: CASSVSRGTSSGNTIYF. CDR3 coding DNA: TGTGCCAGCAGCGTAAGCAGGGGGACCAGCTCTGGAAACACCATATATTTT.